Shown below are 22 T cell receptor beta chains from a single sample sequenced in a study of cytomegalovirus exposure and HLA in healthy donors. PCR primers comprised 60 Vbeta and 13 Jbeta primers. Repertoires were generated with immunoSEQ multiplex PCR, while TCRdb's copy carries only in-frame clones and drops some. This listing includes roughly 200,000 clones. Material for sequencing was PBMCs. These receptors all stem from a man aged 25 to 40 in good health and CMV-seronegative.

The chain's CDR3 is CASSEGHQLSIASRYF. CDR3 in DNA: TGTGCCAGCAGTGAAGGACATCAGTTGTCGATAGCGTCGCGGTATTTT. The gene calls are TRBV6-1 and TRBJ2-3; D possibly corresponds to TRBD2 (5 bases). The CDR3 consists of 16 residues. CDR1 is MNHNS and CDR2 is SASEGT in the germline V gene. Trimming stripped 1 base from V and 14 bases from J, with 25 bases between.

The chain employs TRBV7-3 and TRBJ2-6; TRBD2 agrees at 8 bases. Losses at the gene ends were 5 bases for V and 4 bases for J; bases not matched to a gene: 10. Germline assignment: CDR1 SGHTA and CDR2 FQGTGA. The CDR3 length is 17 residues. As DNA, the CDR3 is TGTGCCAGCAGCCCAGCAGGGACTAGGTCCGGGGCCAACGTCCTGACTTTC. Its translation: CASSPAGTRSGANVLTF.

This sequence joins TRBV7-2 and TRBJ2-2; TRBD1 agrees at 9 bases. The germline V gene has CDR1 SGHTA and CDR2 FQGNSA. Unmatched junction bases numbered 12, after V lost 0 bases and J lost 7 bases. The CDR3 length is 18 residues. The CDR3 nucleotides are TGTGCCAGCAGCTTAGCACGGCCGGGACAGGGTTTCCACGGGGAGCTGTTTTTT. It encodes CASSLARPGQGFHGELFF.

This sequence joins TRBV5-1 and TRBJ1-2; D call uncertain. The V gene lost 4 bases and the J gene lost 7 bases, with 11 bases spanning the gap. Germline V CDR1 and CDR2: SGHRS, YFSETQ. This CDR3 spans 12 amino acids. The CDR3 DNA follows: TGCGCCAGCAGCCCCCTCGTTCCTGGCTACACCTTC. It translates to CASSPLVPGYTF.

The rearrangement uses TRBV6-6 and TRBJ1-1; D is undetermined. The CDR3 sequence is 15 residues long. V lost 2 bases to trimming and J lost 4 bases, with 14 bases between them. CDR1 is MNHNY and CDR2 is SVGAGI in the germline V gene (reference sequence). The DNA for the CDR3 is TGTGCCAGCAGTTACACAACAGCAAGCTCCACTGAAGCTTTCTTT. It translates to CASSYTTASSTEAFF.

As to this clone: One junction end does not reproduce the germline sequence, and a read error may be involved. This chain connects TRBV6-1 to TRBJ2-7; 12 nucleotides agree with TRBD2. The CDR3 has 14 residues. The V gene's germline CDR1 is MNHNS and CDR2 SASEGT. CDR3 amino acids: CASREGLAGYEQYF. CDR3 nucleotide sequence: TGTGCCAGCAGGGAAGGACTAGCGGGATACGAGCAGTACTTC.

CDR3 coding DNA: TGTGCCAGCAGCCCTCCAGCGGGGGGTATTTCCTACGAGCAGTACTTC. Amino acids: CASSPPAGGISYEQYF. The V and J genes are TRBV5-6 and TRBJ2-7; 9 bases line up with TRBD2. Looked up from germline, CDR1 is SGHDT and CDR2 is YYEEEE. This CDR3 is built from 16 residues. The V segment lost 4 bases and the J segment 1 base; nucleotides outside the gene matches: 9.

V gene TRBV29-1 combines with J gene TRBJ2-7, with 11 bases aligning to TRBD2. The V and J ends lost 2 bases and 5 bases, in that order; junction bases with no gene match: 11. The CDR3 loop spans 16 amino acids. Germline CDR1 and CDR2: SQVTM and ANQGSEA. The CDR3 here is CSVEFALAGVEDEQYF. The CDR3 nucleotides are TGCAGCGTTGAATTTGCACTAGCGGGAGTTGAAGACGAGCAGTACTTC.

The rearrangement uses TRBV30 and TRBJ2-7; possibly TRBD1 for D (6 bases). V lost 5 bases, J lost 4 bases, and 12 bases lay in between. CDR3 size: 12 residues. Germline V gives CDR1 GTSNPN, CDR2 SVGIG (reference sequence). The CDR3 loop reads CAWHGQRYEQYF. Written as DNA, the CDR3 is TGTGCCTGGCACGGACAGAGGTACGAGCAGTACTTC.

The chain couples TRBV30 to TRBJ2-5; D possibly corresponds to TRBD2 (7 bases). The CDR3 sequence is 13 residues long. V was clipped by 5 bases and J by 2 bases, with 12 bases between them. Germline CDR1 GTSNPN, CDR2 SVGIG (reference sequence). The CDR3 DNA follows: TGTGCCTGGGACGAGGGGGGGCAAGAGACCCAGTACTTC. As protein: CAWDEGGQETQYF.

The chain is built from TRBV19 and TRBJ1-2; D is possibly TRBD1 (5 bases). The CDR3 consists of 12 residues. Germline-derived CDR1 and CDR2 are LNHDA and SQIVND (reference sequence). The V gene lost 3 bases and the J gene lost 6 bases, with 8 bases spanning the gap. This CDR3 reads CASSIGRDGYTF. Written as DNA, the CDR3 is TGTGCCAGTAGTATTGGCAGGGATGGCTACACCTTC.

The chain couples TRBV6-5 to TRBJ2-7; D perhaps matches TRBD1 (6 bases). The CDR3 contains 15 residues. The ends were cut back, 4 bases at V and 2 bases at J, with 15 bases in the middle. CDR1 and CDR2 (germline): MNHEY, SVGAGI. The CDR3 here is CASSFTTGPAYEQYF. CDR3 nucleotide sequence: TGTGCCAGCAGTTTCACGACAGGTCCAGCCTACGAGCAGTACTTC.

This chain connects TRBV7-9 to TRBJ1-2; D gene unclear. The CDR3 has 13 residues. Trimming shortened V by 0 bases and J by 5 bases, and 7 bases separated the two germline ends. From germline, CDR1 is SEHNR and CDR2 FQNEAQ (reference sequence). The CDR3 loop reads CASSLAGLYGYTF. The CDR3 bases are TGTGCCAGCAGCTTAGCTGGGCTATATGGCTACACCTTC. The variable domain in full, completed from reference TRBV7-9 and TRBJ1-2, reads DTGVSQNPRHKITKRGQNVTFRCDPISEHNRLYWYRQTLGQGPEFLTYFQNEAQLEKSRLLSDRFSAERPKGSFSTLEIQRTEQGDSAMYLCASSLAGLYGYTFGSGTRLTVV.

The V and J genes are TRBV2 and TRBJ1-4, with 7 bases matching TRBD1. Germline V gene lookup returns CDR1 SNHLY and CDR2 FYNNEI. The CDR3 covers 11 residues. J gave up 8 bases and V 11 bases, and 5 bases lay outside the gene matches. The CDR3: CAGGTVEKLFF. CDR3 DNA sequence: TGTGCCGGAGGGACAGTCGAAAAACTGTTTTTT.

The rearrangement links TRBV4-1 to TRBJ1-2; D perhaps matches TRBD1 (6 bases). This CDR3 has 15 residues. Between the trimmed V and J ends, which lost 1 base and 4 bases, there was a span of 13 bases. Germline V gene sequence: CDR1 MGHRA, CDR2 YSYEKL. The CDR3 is CASSQGGGQGYGYTF. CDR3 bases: TGCGCCAGCAGCCAAGGGGGGGGGCAGGGCTATGGCTACACCTTC.

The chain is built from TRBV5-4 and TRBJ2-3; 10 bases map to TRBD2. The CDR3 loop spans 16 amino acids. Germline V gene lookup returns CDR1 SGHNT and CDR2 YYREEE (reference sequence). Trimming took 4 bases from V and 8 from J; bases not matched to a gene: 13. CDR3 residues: CASSPAGGPEVRTQYF. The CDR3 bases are TGTGCCAGCAGCCCAGCGGGGGGGCCAGAGGTTCGTACGCAGTATTTT.

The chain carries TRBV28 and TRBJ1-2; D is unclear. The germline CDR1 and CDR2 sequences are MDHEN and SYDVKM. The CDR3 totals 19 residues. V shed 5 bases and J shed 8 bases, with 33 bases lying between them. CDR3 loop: CASSRAGRPVIFLSRGYTF. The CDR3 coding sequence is TGTGCCAGCAGTCGAGCGGGGAGGCCCGTCATTTTTCTATCGAGGGGCTACACCTTC.

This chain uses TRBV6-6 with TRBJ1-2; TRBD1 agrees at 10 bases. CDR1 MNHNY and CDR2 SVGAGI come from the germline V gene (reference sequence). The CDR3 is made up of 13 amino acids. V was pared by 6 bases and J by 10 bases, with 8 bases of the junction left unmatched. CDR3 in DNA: TGTGCCAGCAGCTACGGGACAGGGGTCGCCTACACCTTC. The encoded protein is CASSYGTGVAYTF.

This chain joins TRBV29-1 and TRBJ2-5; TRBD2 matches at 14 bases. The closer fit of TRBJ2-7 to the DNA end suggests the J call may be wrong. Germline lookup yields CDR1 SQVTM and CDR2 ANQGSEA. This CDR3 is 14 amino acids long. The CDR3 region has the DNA TGCAGCGTTGACCGACTAGCGGGAGGGAACGAGCAGTACTTC. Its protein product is CSVDRLAGGNEQYF.

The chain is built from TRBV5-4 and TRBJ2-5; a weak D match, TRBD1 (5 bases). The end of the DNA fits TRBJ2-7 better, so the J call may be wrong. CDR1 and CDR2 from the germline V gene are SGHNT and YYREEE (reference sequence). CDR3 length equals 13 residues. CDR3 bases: TGTGCCAGCAGCTTTGGCAGGGTGGGCGAGCAGTACTTC. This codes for CASSFGRVGEQYF.

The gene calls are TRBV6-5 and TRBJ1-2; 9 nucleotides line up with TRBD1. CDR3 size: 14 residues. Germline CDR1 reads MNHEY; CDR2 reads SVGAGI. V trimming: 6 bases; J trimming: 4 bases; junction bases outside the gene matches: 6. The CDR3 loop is CASSGQGLGYGYTF. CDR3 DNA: TGTGCCAGCAGCGGACAGGGGCTTGGCTATGGCTACACCTTC.

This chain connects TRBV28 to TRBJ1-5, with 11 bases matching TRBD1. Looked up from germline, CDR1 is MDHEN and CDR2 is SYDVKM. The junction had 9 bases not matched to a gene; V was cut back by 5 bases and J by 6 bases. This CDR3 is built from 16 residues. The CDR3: CASSPRGQGGIQPQHF. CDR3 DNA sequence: TGTGCCAGCAGTCCACGGGGACAGGGGGGGATTCAGCCCCAGCATTTT.